This T cell receptor beta chain originates from a study of T cell repertoires in cytomegalovirus infection. Turning to the study itself: Through public TCR beta signatures, both CMV infection and matching HLA type were indicated. General study points: Across the ex vivo response, the dominant clonotypes were HLA-C-restricted CMV-specific TCR beta clonotypes.

This clonotype occurred a few times. What it binds is not known. The CDR3 is made up of 14 amino acids. The V end lost 1 base, the J end lost 1 base, and 8 bases lay between the germline ends. The germline V gene encodes CDR1 MDHEN and CDR2 SYDVKM. A single record per CDR3 protein comes from TCRdb applying MiXCR to the reads. The data contain 200,000 to 250,000 distinct CDR3 sequences, 35% to 40% of them singletons. The sequence was collected from a human donor in good health (CMV status not recorded). Some clones in this sample may be carry-over from other donors' samples. This chain connects TRBV28 to TRBJ2-7; D is uncertain. The sample here was CD8+ T cells from cultured PBMCs, taken from culture after CMV antigen stimulation. The CDR3 DNA reads as TGTGCCAGCAGTTTATCCCCGGAGTCCTACGAGCAGTACTTC. Its translation is CASSLSPESYEQYF.